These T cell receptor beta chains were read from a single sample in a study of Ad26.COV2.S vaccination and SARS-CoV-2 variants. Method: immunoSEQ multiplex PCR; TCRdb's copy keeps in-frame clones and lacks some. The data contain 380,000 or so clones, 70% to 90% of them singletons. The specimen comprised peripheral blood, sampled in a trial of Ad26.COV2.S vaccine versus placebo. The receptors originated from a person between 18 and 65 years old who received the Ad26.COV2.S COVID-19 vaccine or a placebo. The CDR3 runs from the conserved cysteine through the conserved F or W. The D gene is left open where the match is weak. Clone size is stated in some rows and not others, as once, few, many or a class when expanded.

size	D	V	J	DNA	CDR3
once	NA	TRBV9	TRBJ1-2	TGTGCCAGCAGTCAAAACCGGGACAACTATGGCTACACCTTC	CASSQNRDNYGYTF
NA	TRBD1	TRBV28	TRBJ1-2	TGTGCCAGCAGCCGGGGACAGCTTAAAATCGGAGGCTACACCTTC	CASSRGQLKIGGYTF
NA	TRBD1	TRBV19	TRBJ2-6	TGTGCCAGCTGGGACAGGGTAACTGGGGCCAACGTCCTGACTTTC	CASWDRVTGANVLTF
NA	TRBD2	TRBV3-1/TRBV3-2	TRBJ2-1	TGTGCCAGCAGCCAACCGGGACTAGCGGGGGATGAGCAGTTCTTC	CASSQPGLAGDEQFF
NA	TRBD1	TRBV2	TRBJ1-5	TGTGCCAGCAGTGAAGAGGGGACAGGGAATCAGCCCCAGCATTTT	CASSEEGTGNQPQHF
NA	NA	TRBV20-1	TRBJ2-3	TGCAGTGCTAGTTTAGGCAGGGGAGTGGCAGATACGCAGTATTTT	CSASLGRGVADTQYF
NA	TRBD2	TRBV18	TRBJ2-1	TGTGCCAGCTCACCACCGGGACTAGCGGGAGTGGAGGGCAATGAGCAGTTCTTC	CASSPPGLAGVEGNEQFF
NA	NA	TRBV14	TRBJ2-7	TGTGCCAGCAGCCAAGACCTGGCAAGGCGATACGAGCAGTACTTC	CASSQDLARRYEQYF
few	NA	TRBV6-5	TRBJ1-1	TGTGCCAGCATCGGACCGTTCCCTGAAGCTTTCTTT	CASIGPFPEAFF
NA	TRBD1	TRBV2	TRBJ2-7	TGTGCCAGCAGCTGGGACAGATCCGTGTACTTC	CASSWDRSVYF
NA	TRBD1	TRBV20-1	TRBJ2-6	TGCAGTGCTAGTAAAGTTTTAGGGACAGGGGCTGGGGCCAACGTCCTGACTTTC	CSASKVLGTGAGANVLTF
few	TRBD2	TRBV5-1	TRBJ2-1	TGCGCCAGCAGCTTGGCACTAGCGGGAGAAAGGGGACCGCAGTTCTTC	CASSLALAGERGPQFF
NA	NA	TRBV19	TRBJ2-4	TGTGCCAGTAGTATAAGGAGTCAGGGTGGGATTCAGTACTTC	CASSIRSQGGIQYF
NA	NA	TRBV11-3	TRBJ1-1	TGTGCCAGCAGCTCCTCAACCGGGGGAGTAGCTTTCTTT	CASSSSTGGVAFF
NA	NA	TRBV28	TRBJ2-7	TGTGCCAGCAGAACGGGCCAGAGTACCTACGAGCAGTACTTC	CASRTGQSTYEQYF
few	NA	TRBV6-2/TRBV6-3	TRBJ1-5	TGTGCCAGCAGTTACGACGATCAGCCCCAGCATTTT	CASSYDDQPQHF
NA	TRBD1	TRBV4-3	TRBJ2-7	TGCGCCAGCAGCCAAGATGTGGGACAGGGGGCCTACGAGCAGTACTTC	CASSQDVGQGAYEQYF
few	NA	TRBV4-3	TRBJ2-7	TGCGCCAGCAGCCAAGAAAGGATAACAGGGTTTACCTACGAGCAGTACTTC	CASSQERITGFTYEQYF
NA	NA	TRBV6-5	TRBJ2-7	TGTGCCATCGTCCGGGACATCCTCTCCTACGAGCAGTACTTC	CAIVRDILSYEQYF
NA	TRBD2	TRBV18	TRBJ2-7	TGTGCCAGCTCACCACCAAGCGGGACCCCTTACGAGCAGTACTTC	CASSPPSGTPYEQYF
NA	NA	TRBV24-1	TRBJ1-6	TGTGCCACCTCCCGGGACATAAATTCACCCCTCCACTTT	CATSRDINSPLHF
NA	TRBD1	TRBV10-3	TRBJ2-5	TGTGCCATCAGTGGTCCGGGACAGGGGGGGGAGACCCAGTACTTC	CAISGPGQGGETQYF
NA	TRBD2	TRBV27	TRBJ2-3	TGTGCCAGCAGCACAATTTATGGGGGACTAGCCACCAATACGCAGTATTTT	CASSTIYGGLATNTQYF
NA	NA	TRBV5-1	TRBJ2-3	TGCGCCAGCAAAAGGAAAAGCACAGATACGCAGTATTTT	CASKRKSTDTQYF
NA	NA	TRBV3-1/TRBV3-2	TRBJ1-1	TGTGCCAGCAGCCAGCGAATGAACACTGAAGCTTTCTTT	CASSQRMNTEAFF
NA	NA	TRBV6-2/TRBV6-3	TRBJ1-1	TGTGCCAGCAACCCTTGGACCTCGCCGAACACTGAAGCTTTCTTT	CASNPWTSPNTEAFF
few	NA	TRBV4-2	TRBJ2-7	TGTGCCAGCAGCCCCGAGACTAGTTCCTACGAGCAGTACTTC	CASSPETSSYEQYF